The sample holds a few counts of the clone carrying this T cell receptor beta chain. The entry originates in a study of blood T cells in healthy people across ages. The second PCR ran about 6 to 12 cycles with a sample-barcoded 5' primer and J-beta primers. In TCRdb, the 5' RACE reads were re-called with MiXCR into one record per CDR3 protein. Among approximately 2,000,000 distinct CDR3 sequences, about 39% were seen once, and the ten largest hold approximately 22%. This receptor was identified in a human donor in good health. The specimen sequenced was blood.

The CDR3 DNA reads as TGCAGTGCTAGAGGAGAAGTATACGAGCAGTACTTC. Its protein is CSARGEVYEQYF. The chain carries TRBV20-1 and TRBJ2-7, with D hard to call. CDR1 is DFQATT and CDR2 is SNEGSKA in the germline V gene (reference sequence). With 1 base removed from V and 4 bases from J, the gap between germline ends came to 8 bases. CDR3 length: 12 residues.